This TCR beta chain appears in the sequencing data of a study of shared clonotypes between healthy human individuals. The assay was immunoSEQ multiplex PCR, and TCRdb's table has in-frame clones only and misses some. Of fewer than 550,000 clones in the sample, about three quarters were seen once. The germline V gene has CDR1 SEHNR and CDR2 FQNEAQ (reference sequence). This CDR3 region has 16 residues. Germline trimming cut 3 bases from V and 7 bases from J; bases unmatched to any gene: 4. This clone showed up just once. The source of this sequence is a middle-aged woman in good health. Some clones in this sample may be carry-over from other donors' samples. Sequencing was performed on PBMCs. The chain employs TRBV7-9 and TRBJ2-2; TRBD2 matches 14 bases. CDR3 sequence: CASSFRTSGRLGELFF. CDR3 nucleotides: TGTGCCAGCAGCTTTCGGACTAGCGGGAGGCTCGGGGAGCTGTTTTTT.